Shown below are 23 T cell receptor beta chains from a single sample sequenced in a study of T-cell reconstitution after alpha-beta-depleted transplantation in children. Unique molecular identifiers were used to barcode this TCRbeta library. TCRdb fed the PCR reads into MiXCR, producing one record per CDR3 protein. The profile shows around 700,000 distinct CDR3 sequences, around 13% of them singletons. Sequencing used PBMCs, obtained before TCRalphabeta/CD19-depleted stem cell transplant. The receptors here all came from a girl aged 2-10 years with congenital amegakaryocytic thrombocytopenia, due to receive a stem cell transplant.

The chain carries TRBV2 and TRBJ2-1; 7 bases match TRBD2. This CDR3 is built from 11 residues. The trim removed 6 bases at V and 7 bases at J, leaving 0 bases unmatched. Germline loops: CDR1 SNHLY, CDR2 FYNNEI. The CDR3 protein is CASRGLNEQFF. DNA of the CDR3: TGTGCCAGCAGGGGACTAAATGAGCAGTTCTTC.

This clonotype has a single count. V and J are TRBV5-1 and TRBJ2-7; a possible D gene is TRBD2 (6 bases). The CDR3 sequence is 16 residues long. Germline V gene lookup returns CDR1 SGHRS and CDR2 YFSETQ. V was cut by 3 bases and J by 2 bases, with 18 bases left in between. CDR3 region: CASSSNLDYDTYEQYF. The DNA of the CDR3 is TGCGCCAGCAGCTCAAATCTGGACTACGATACCTACGAGCAGTACTTC.

The J gene is TRBJ2-1, the V gene TRBV7-3; the D gene could be TRBD1 or TRBD2 (5 bases each). The CDR3 runs to 16 residues. The germline V and J ends were trimmed by 1 base and 0 bases, with 10 bases remaining between them. CDR1 is SGHTA and CDR2 is FQGTGA in the germline V gene. The CDR3 sequence: CASSLIPGPSYNEQFF. In nucleotides, the CDR3 is TGTGCCAGCAGCTTAATCCCGGGGCCCTCCTACAATGAGCAGTTCTTC.

The chain carries TRBV28 and TRBJ2-1; 15 nucleotides line up with TRBD2. This CDR3 spans 18 amino acids. The germline CDR1 and CDR2 sequences are MDHEN and SYDVKM. The V gene end was trimmed by 6 bases and the J gene end by 8 bases; junction bases not matched to a gene: 14. CDR3 residues: CASSPMFGTSGRRDEQFF. CDR3 bases: TGTGCCAGCAGCCCTATGTTTGGGACTAGCGGGAGGAGGGATGAGCAGTTCTTC.

Many counts were recorded for this clonotype. The V gene is TRBV12-3 or TRBV12-4, the J gene TRBJ1-2; tentative D call: TRBD1 (5 bases). This CDR3 region has 13 residues. Deletions cut 3 bases from V and 6 bases from J, with 11 bases between. As DNA, the CDR3 is TGTGCCAGCAGTTTTTCCCAGGGCCATGGCTACACCTTC. Amino acid sequence: CASSFSQGHGYTF.

As concerns this clonotype: A much larger clone lies one base from this, so it may be a read error. V usage is TRBV28 and J usage is TRBJ2-3; D is perhaps TRBD2 (6 bases). Looked up from germline, CDR1 is MDHEN and CDR2 is SYDVKM. V was clipped by 8 bases and J by 6 bases, with 9 bases between them. This CDR3 comprises 11 residues. CDR3 DNA: TGTGCCAGCGGGACTTCCGATACGCAGTATTTT. It specifies CASGTSDTQYF. The full variable domain, rest sourced from reference TRBV28 and TRBJ2-3, is DVKVTQSSRYLVKRTGEKVFLECVQDMDHENMFWYRQDPGLGLRLIYFSYDVKMKEKGDIPEGYSVSREKKERFSLILESASTNQTSMYLCASGTSDTQYFGPGTRLTVL.

This clonotype was recorded a few times. The rearrangement uses TRBV10-3 and TRBJ2-1; 7 positions agree with TRBD1. Germline CDR1 reads ENHRY; CDR2 reads SYGVKD. V was pared by 10 bases and J by 0 bases, with 9 bases of the junction left unmatched. The CDR3 runs to 15 residues. Here the CDR3 DNA reads TGTGCCACCCAAGGGGGCCCTGTCTCCTACAATGAGCAGTTCTTC. Translation gives CATQGGPVSYNEQFF.

This clonotype was counted many times. This chain links TRBV7-8 with TRBJ2-1; no reliable D call. Germline V CDR1 and CDR2: SGHVS, FQNEAQ. This CDR3 has 17 residues. V was clipped by 2 bases and J by 0 bases, with 14 bases between them. CDR3 nucleotide sequence: TGTGCCAGCAGCTTAAGACGGGTATTAACCTCCTACAATGAGCAGTTCTTC. Translating it yields CASSLRRVLTSYNEQFF.

This clonotype has ten or more counts. The chain links TRBV29-1 to TRBJ2-2, with D possibly TRBD2 on 5 matching bases. V shed 6 bases and J shed 7 bases, with 24 bases lying between them. CDR3 length: 16 residues. CDR1 is SQVTM and CDR2 is ANQGSEA in the germline V gene. Here the CDR3 DNA reads TGCAGCGTAACCGTATACACTAGTGGGGATGGCGGGGAGCTGTTTTTT. Amino acid sequence: CSVTVYTSGDGGELFF.

This clonotype was detected ten times or more. The rearrangement uses TRBV12-3 or TRBV12-4 and TRBJ1-3; D unclear. The CDR3 is 14 amino acids. The ends were cut back, 6 bases at V and 0 bases at J, with 9 bases in the middle. In DNA, the CDR3 is TGTGCCAGCAGGATGGACGGCTCTGGAAACACCATATATTTT. Its translation: CASRMDGSGNTIYF.

Turning to this clonotype: Just one base apart from a much larger clone, this may be a read error. This chain connects TRBV7-8 to TRBJ1-6; D gene ambiguous. There are 16 residues in the CDR3. In germline, CDR1 is SGHVS, CDR2 FQNEAQ. In DNA, the CDR3 is TGTGCCAGCAGCTTAGTTGTTACAGAAAATAATTCACACCTCCACTTT. It encodes CASSLVVTENNSHLHF.

The rearrangement uses TRBV7-8 and TRBJ1-1, with D tentatively TRBD1 (6 bases). Germline V lookup: CDR1 SGHVS, CDR2 FQNEAQ. The CDR3 has 15 amino acids. Trimming cost V 1 base and J 1 base, with 10 bases left between them. CDR3 protein: CASSLEIGGNTEAFF. CDR3 sequence (DNA): TGTGCCAGCAGCTTAGAAATAGGGGGGAACACTGAAGCTTTCTTT.

In DNA, the CDR3 is TGCAGTGCTCCGGGGCCGGCAGGGGAGACCCAGTACTTC. Protein sequence: CSAPGPAGETQYF. The V call is TRBV20-1, the J call TRBJ2-5; possibly TRBD1 or TRBD2 for D (5 bases each). V was clipped by 5 bases and J by 5 bases, with 15 bases between them. The CDR3 runs to 13 residues. Germline V lookup: CDR1 DFQATT, CDR2 SNEGSKA (reference sequence).

In this sample, this clonotype turned up many times. This chain uses TRBV29-1 with TRBJ2-5; possible D gene TRBD1, 6 bases. Trimming pared 2 bases from V and 10 bases from J, leaving 17 bases between. The CDR3 contains 13 residues. Looked up from germline, CDR1 is SQVTM and CDR2 is ANQGSEA. The DNA of the CDR3 is TGCAGCGTTGAATTGAGGGGGTTTCTGGTCCAGTACTTC. Its translation: CSVELRGFLVQYF.

This clonotype appeared many times. This chain's CDR3 is CTPRGTSDTQYF. CDR3 nucleotides: TGCACACCGCGTGGGACCTCAGATACGCAGTATTTT. V and J are TRBV20-1 and TRBJ2-3; the D gene could be TRBD1 or TRBD2 (5 bases each). Germline V gene lookup returns CDR1 DFQATT and CDR2 SNEGSKA (reference sequence). CDR3 length: 12 residues.

This clonotype was counted at least ten times. The chain joins TRBV5-1 to TRBJ2-3; the D gene is possibly TRBD2 (5 bases). From germline, CDR1 is SGHRS and CDR2 YFSETQ. CDR3 length: 17 residues. With 3 bases removed from V and 1 base from J, the gap between germline ends came to 18 bases. The CDR3 here is CASSSIGRPGGTDTQYF. The DNA of the CDR3 is TGCGCCAGCAGCTCCATCGGACGTCCCGGGGGCACAGATACGCAGTATTTT.

This clonotype has only a few counts. This chain uses TRBV7-9 with TRBJ2-1, with 13 bases fitting TRBD2. This CDR3 contains 16 residues. The junction had 6 bases not matched to a gene; V was cut back by 1 base and J by 9 bases. Germline V CDR1 and CDR2: SEHNR, FQNEAQ (reference sequence). The CDR3: CASSLDAGLAGFEQFF. CDR3 nucleotide sequence: TGTGCCAGCAGCTTAGATGCGGGACTAGCGGGATTTGAGCAGTTCTTC.

This clonotype was detected many times. The chain recombines TRBV20-1 with TRBJ2-1; D uncertain. V was trimmed by 5 bases and J by 4 bases, leaving 6 bases between them. The CDR3 is made up of 11 amino acids. Germline assignment: CDR1 DFQATT and CDR2 SNEGSKA (reference sequence). The chain's CDR3 is CSARYYNEQFF. As DNA, the CDR3 is TGCAGTGCTCGCTATTACAATGAGCAGTTCTTC.

The rearrangement joins TRBV20-1 to TRBJ2-1, with a possible D match to TRBD2 (6 bases). CDR1 is DFQATT and CDR2 is SNEGSKA in the germline V gene (reference sequence). V lost 3 bases and J 6 bases, leaving 12 bases between the germline ends. The CDR3 loop spans 13 amino acids. CDR3 sequence (DNA): TGCAGTGCTAGCGGGAGCGCTGGCAATGAGCAGTTCTTC. This translates into CSASGSAGNEQFF.

The gene calls are TRBV27 and TRBJ2-1; 8 bases agree with TRBD2. Germline CDR1 reads MNHEY; CDR2 reads SMNVEV (reference sequence). This CDR3 region has 16 residues. V trimming: 4 bases; J trimming: 6 bases; junction bases outside the gene matches: 11. The CDR3 sequence is CASSSPSGRGLNEQFF. The CDR3 coding sequence is TGTGCCAGCAGTTCACCCAGCGGGAGAGGTCTCAATGAGCAGTTCTTC.

This clonotype was seen only a few times. The V gene is TRBV12-3 or TRBV12-4, the J gene TRBJ2-2; D is unresolved. V was cut by 3 bases and J by 7 bases, with 6 bases left in between. This CDR3 region has 12 residues. The CDR3, as DNA: TGTGCCAGCAGTTTTTCCCTCGGGGAGCTGTTTTTT. Protein product: CASSFSLGELFF.

Notes on this clonotype: Possible read error: a much larger clone is one base away. The chain is built from TRBV5-1 and TRBJ1-1; TRBD1 agrees at 7 bases. The CDR3 covers 14 residues. The germline V gene has CDR1 SGHRS and CDR2 YFSETQ. This CDR3 reads CASSRGGGITEALF. The CDR3 coding sequence is TGCGCCAGCTCTCGAGGGGGCGGAATCACTGAAGCTCTCTTT.

The chain uses TRBV7-9 and TRBJ2-7; D tentatively fits TRBD1 or TRBD2 (6 bases each). V was cut by 3 bases and J by 5 bases, with 14 bases left in between. The germline CDR1 and CDR2 sequences are SEHNR and FQNEAQ (reference sequence). The CDR3 covers 14 residues. CDR3 sequence (DNA): TGTGCCAGCAGCTTTACCGGGGGCGAGGACGAGCAGTACTTC. Amino acids: CASSFTGGEDEQYF.